This T cell receptor (beta chain) was sequenced for a study of blood T cell repertoires in COVID-19. Overall study context: The study drew acute and convalescent COVID-19 samples from the United States, Italy and Spain.

Profiled with immunoSEQ multiplex PCR; TCRdb holds only in-frame clones, not every one. This sample carries a few hundred thousand clones, more than 85% of them seen once, and the ten largest clones take around a sixth. For recovered donors of Cohort 3, there were two negative PCRs, clearance, or symptom resolution. The CDR3 extends over 18 amino acids. CDR1 is LGHNA, CDR2 YSLEER, per germline. V dropped 0 bases and J dropped 1; count of bases not matched to a gene: 2. The chain carries TRBV4-3 and TRBJ2-1, with 14 bases fitting TRBD2. This TCR derives from a woman aged 25 to 39 who had recovered from COVID-19. Material: PBMCs or T cells enriched from blood (not recorded which). CDR3 sequence (DNA): TGCGCCAGCAGCCAAGACGGACTAGCGGGAGGATCCTACAATGAGCAGTTCTTC. This sequence encodes CASSQDGLAGGSYNEQFF.